This is a list of T cell receptor beta chains from one sample in a study of cytomegalovirus exposure and HLA in healthy donors. Generated by immunoSEQ multiplex PCR, the TCRdb table keeps only in-frame clones and is missing some. The sample has approximately 100,000 clones, 85% seen once. Sequencing input: PBMCs. The receptor set was obtained from a man aged 35 to 55 in good health and CMV-seropositive. Both conserved end residues are part of each CDR3. A D gene is named only where the DNA matches it firmly. Rows give clone size only sometimes, using once, few, many, or a class for an expanded clone.

D,J,size,V,length,CDR3,DNA
TRBD1,TRBJ2-7,.,TRBV5-4,14,CASSSRQGPYEQYF,TGTGCCAGCAGCTCTCGACAGGGTCCCTACGAGCAGTACTTC
TRBD2,TRBJ2-5,.,TRBV13,16,CASSSPSGGYQETQYF,TGTGCCAGCAGCTCGCCGAGCGGGGGGTACCAAGAGACCCAGTACTTC
TRBD1,TRBJ2-4,once,TRBV7-9,14,CASSLGQGVGIQYF,TGTGCCAGCAGCTTGGGACAGGGGGTGGGCATTCAGTACTTC
TRBD1,TRBJ1-4,once,TRBV7-8,20,CASSLASYGTGGYEREKLFF,TGTGCCAGCAGCTTAGCGAGTTACGGGACAGGGGGCTATGAAAGGGAAAAACTGTTTTTT
.,TRBJ2-7,.,TRBV6-1,15,CASSGQGRTLSEQYF,TGTGCCAGCAGTGGCCAGGGCAGAACCCTATCCGAGCAGTACTTC
TRBD1,TRBJ2-7,.,TRBV5-1,16,CASSLVTGAMTYEQYF,TGCGCCAGCAGCTTGGTCACAGGGGCGATGACCTACGAGCAGTACTTC
TRBD1,TRBJ2-7,.,TRBV6-5,14,CASSLDRVIYEQYF,TGTGCCAGCAGTTTAGACAGGGTAATCTACGAGCAGTACTTC
TRBD1,TRBJ1-2,.,TRBV4-1,18,CASSQEGDGTGANYGYTF,TGCGCCAGCAGCCAAGAGGGGGATGGGACAGGGGCGAACTATGGCTACACCTTC
.,TRBJ2-2,.,TRBV2,15,CASSPFRGRDGELFF,TGTGCCAGCAGCCCGTTTAGGGGGAGGGACGGGGAGCTGTTTTTT
.,TRBJ2-7,.,TRBV7-2,15,CASSYRDTLSYEQYF,TGTGCCAGCAGTTACCGGGACACTCTTTCCTACGAGCAGTACTTC
TRBD1,TRBJ1-1,once,TRBV6-1,14,CASTTGGSLAEAFF,TGTGCCAGCACGACAGGGGGTAGTTTGGCTGAAGCTTTCTTT
.,TRBJ2-7,.,TRBV2,15,CASSEERVATYEQYF,TGTGCCAGCAGTGAAGAAAGGGTAGCGACCTACGAGCAGTACTTC
TRBD2,TRBJ2-2,.,TRBV7-2,16,CASSWTSGSPTGELFF,TGTGCCAGCAGCTGGACTAGCGGGAGTCCCACCGGGGAGCTGTTTTTT
TRBD1,TRBJ2-2,.,TRBV6-5,15,CASRPGQLNTGELFF,TGTGCCAGCAGACCGGGACAGCTGAACACCGGGGAGCTGTTTTTT
TRBD2,TRBJ2-1,.,TRBV13,17,CASISRGGLGAYNEQFF,TGTGCCAGCATAAGCAGAGGAGGACTAGGGGCCTACAATGAGCAGTTCTTC
.,TRBJ2-5,.,TRBV5-1,14,CASSFAEITETQYF,TGCGCCAGCAGCTTCGCGGAGATCACAGAGACCCAGTACTTC
TRBD1,TRBJ2-7,few,TRBV5-1,14,CASSSQGSPYEQYF,TGCGCCAGCAGCTCACAGGGGTCGCCCTACGAGCAGTACTTC
.,TRBJ1-1,.,TRBV10-2,13,CASREGLFFAAFF,TGCGCCAGCAGGGAGGGACTGTTTTTTGCAGCTTTCTTT
TRBD2,TRBJ2-1,.,TRBV5-1,15,CASTILAGFENEQFF,TGCGCCAGCACCATATTAGCGGGATTCGAGAATGAGCAGTTCTTC
.,TRBJ1-2,.,TRBV28,14,CASSLIQGSSGYTF,TGTGCCAGCAGTTTAATTCAGGGAAGTAGTGGCTACACCTTC
.,TRBJ1-6,.,TRBV28,13,CASLSSYNSPLHF,TGTGCCAGCCTGAGCTCCTATAATTCACCCCTCCACTTT
TRBD2,TRBJ2-7,.,TRBV6-5,14,CATRLAGGPYEQYF,TGTGCCACCAGACTAGCGGGAGGACCCTACGAGCAGTACTTC
.,TRBJ2-7,.,TRBV7-3,14,CASSPGPSAYEQYF,TGTGCCAGCAGCCCTGGGCCTAGCGCCTACGAGCAGTACTTC
.,TRBJ2-3,medium-sized,TRBV7-6,15,CASSAGPKSTDTQYF,TGTGCCAGCAGCGCGGGACCCAAAAGCACAGATACGCAGTATTTT
TRBD2,TRBJ2-7,.,TRBV5-4,15,CASSVGLAGGSEQYF,TGTGCCAGCAGCGTGGGACTAGCGGGGGGATCCGAGCAGTACTTC
TRBD1,TRBJ1-3,.,TRBV14,16,CASSQGQGVRRNTIYF,TGTGCCAGCAGCCAGGGACAGGGGGTGAGGAGAAACACCATATATTTT
TRBD1,TRBJ1-5,once,TRBV18,15,CASSPSGTGNQPQHF,TGTGCCAGCTCACCGAGCGGGACAGGGAATCAGCCCCAGCATTTT
.,TRBJ2-2,.,TRBV11-3,14,CASTATGSTGELFF,TGTGCCAGCACCGCTACAGGGAGTACCGGGGAGCTGTTTTTT
.,TRBJ2-7,once,TRBV27,17,CASSSQPRPVEVYEQYF,TGTGCCAGCAGTTCGCAACCCAGGCCTGTGGAGGTGTACGAGCAGTACTTC
.,TRBJ2-1,.,TRBV15,13,CATSRDLRDEQFF,TGTGCCACCAGCAGAGACCTGCGCGATGAGCAGTTCTTC
.,TRBJ2-7,.,TRBV6-6,15,CASSYEQGWSYEQYF,TGTGCCAGCAGTTACGAACAGGGATGGTCCTACGAGCAGTACTTC
TRBD1,TRBJ1-1,.,TRBV2,14,CASRLDRGGTEAFF,TGTGCCAGCAGGCTAGACAGGGGGGGGACTGAAGCTTTCTTT
.,TRBJ2-7,.,TRBV6-6,11,CASSVGVEQYF,TGTGCCAGCAGCGTAGGGGTCGAGCAGTACTTC
TRBD1,TRBJ2-7,.,TRBV15,14,CATSLDRGPYEQYF,TGTGCCACCAGCCTGGACAGGGGGCCGTACGAGCAGTACTTC
TRBD2,TRBJ2-5,.,TRBV7-2,15,CASTPGTINQETQYF,TGTGCCAGCACCCCCGGGACTATTAACCAAGAGACCCAGTACTTC
TRBD1,TRBJ1-4,.,TRBV5-8,13,CASSGTGNEKLFF,TGTGCCAGCAGCGGGACAGGCAATGAAAAACTGTTTTTT
TRBD2,TRBJ2-1,.,TRBV6-1,14,CASIGYKRGNEQFF,TGTGCCAGCATCGGGTACAAGCGGGGGAATGAGCAGTTCTTC
.,TRBJ2-7,.,TRBV11-2,13,CASSPSGPDEQYF,TGTGCCAGCAGCCCGTCTGGTCCGGACGAGCAGTACTTC
.,TRBJ1-1,.,TRBV7-3,12,CASGLVGTEAFF,TGTGCCAGCGGGCTTGTGGGCACTGAAGCTTTCTTT
.,TRBJ2-7,.,TRBV6-5,14,CASSYQRALYEQYF,TGTGCCAGCAGTTACCAGCGAGCCCTTTACGAGCAGTACTTC
.,TRBJ1-1,.,TRBV10-2,13,CASKDTLNTEAFF,TGCGCCAGCAAAGACACTCTTAACACTGAAGCTTTCTTT
TRBD1,TRBJ2-1,few,TRBV28,18,CASPRDRGDVRSYNEQFF,TGTGCCAGCCCACGGGACAGGGGGGACGTTCGGTCCTACAATGAGCAGTTCTTC
TRBD2,TRBJ2-7,.,TRBV5-1,13,CASRETSAYEQYF,TGCGCCAGCAGGGAGACTAGCGCCTACGAGCAGTACTTC
.,TRBJ1-1,.,TRBV7-2,14,CASSLNRGRSEAFF,TGTGCCAGCAGCTTAAATCGGGGAAGAAGTGAAGCTTTCTTT
.,TRBJ2-3,.,TRBV7-9,11,CASSQTDTQYF,TGTGCCAGCAGCCAAACAGATACGCAGTATTTT
.,TRBJ2-7,.,TRBV6-1,15,CASSEAQGKAYEQYF,TGTGCCAGCAGTGAAGCCCAGGGGAAGGCCTACGAGCAGTACTTC
TRBD2,TRBJ2-3,few,TRBV5-1,15,CASSLGRDEADTQYF,TGCGCCAGCAGCTTAGGGAGGGATGAGGCAGATACGCAGTATTTT
TRBD1,TRBJ1-5,.,TRBV19,15,CASTRGQGGNQPQHF,TGTGCCAGTACCCGGGGACAGGGGGGAAATCAGCCCCAGCATTTT
.,TRBJ2-7,.,TRBV28,11,CASTGVVEQYF,TGTGCCAGCACCGGAGTGGTCGAGCAGTACTTC
.,TRBJ2-2,.,TRBV5-6,15,CASSQQVLGTGELFF,TGTGCCAGCAGCCAGCAGGTTTTAGGTACCGGGGAGCTGTTTTTT
TRBD1,TRBJ2-1,.,TRBV6-4,15,CASSAGTGLLNEQFF,TGTGCCAGCAGTGCAGGGACAGGCTTGTTGAATGAGCAGTTCTTC
TRBD1,TRBJ2-7,.,TRBV29-1,12,CSVTVTGDEQYF,TGCAGCGTTACTGTGACAGGGGACGAGCAGTACTTC
.,TRBJ2-5,.,TRBV7-8,13,CASSLGQGGTQYF,TGTGCCAGCAGCTTAGGCCAGGGGGGGACCCAGTACTTC
TRBD2,TRBJ2-2,.,TRBV5-6,15,CASFGGGADTGELFF,TGTGCCAGCTTTGGCGGGGGGGCGGACACCGGGGAGCTGTTTTTT
.,TRBJ1-2,.,TRBV28,13,CASSLVINYGYTF,TGTGCCAGCAGTTTAGTTATTAACTATGGCTACACCTTC